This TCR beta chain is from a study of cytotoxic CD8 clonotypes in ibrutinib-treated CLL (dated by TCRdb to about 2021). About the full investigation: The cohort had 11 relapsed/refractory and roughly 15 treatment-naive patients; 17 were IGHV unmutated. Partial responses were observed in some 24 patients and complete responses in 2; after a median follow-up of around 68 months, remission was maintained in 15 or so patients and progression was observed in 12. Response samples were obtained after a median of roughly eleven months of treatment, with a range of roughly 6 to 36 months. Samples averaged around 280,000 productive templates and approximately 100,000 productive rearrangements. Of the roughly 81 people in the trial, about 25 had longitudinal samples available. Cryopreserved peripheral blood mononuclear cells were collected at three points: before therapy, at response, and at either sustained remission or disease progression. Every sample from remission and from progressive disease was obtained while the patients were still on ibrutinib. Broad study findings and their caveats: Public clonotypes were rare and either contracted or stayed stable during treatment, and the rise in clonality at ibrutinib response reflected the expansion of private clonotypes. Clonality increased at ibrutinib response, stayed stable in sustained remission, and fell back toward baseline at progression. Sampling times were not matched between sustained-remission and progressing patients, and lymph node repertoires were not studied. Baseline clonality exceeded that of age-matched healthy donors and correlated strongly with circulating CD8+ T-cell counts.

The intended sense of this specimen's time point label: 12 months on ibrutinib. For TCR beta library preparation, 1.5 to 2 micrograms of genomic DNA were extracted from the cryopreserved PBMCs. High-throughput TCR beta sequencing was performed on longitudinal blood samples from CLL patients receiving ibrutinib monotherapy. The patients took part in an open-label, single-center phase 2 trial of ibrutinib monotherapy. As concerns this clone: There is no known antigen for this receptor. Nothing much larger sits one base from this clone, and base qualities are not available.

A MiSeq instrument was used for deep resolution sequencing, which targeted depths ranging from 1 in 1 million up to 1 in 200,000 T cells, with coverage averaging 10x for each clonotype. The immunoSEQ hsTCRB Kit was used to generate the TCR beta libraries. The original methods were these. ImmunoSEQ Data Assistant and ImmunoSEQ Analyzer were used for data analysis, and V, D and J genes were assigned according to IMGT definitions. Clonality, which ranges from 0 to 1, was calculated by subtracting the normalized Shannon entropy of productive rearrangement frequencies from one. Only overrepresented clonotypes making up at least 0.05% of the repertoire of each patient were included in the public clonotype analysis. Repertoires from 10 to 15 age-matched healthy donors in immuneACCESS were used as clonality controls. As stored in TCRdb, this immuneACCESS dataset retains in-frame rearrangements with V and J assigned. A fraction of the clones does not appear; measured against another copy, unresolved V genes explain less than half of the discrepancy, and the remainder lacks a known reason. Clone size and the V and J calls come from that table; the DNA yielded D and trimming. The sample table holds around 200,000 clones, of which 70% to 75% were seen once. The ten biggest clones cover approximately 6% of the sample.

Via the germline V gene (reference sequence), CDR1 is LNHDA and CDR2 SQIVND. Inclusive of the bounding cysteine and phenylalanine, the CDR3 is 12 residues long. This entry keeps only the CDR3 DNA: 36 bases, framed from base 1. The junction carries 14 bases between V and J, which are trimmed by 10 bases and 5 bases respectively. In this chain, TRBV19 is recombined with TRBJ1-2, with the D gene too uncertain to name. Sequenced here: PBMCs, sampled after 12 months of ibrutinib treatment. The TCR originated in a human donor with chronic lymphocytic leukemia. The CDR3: CAIHLGPYGYTF. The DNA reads TGTGCCATCCACCTGGGCCCATATGGCTACACCTTC.